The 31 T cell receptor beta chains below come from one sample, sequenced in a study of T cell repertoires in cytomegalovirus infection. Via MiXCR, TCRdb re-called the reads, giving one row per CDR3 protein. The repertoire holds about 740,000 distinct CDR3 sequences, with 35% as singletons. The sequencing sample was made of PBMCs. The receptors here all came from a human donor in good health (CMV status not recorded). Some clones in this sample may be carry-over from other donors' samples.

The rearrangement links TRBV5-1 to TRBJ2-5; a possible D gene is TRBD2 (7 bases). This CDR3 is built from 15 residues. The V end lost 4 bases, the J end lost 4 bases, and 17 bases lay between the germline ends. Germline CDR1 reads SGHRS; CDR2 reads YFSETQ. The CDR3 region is CASSLLGGAGETQYF. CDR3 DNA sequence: TGCGCCAGCAGCCTCCTTGGGGGGGCTGGAGAGACCCAGTACTTC.

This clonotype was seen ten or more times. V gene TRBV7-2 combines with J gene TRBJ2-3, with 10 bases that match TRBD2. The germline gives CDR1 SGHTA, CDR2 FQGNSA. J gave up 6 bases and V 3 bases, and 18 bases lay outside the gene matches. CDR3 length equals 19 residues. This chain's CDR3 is CASSFTPLGLAGVLDTQYF. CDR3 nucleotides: TGTGCCAGCAGCTTTACCCCCCTAGGGCTAGCGGGAGTTCTGGATACGCAGTATTTT.

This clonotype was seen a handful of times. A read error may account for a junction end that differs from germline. In DNA, the CDR3 is TGTGCCAGCAGCCTGCTAAGGACAGGGCCCCACTTC. Amino acids: CASSLLRTGPHF. The chain uses TRBV28 and TRBJ2-7; 8 bases fit TRBD1. Germline V lookup: CDR1 MDHEN, CDR2 SYDVKM. CDR3 length: 12 amino acids.

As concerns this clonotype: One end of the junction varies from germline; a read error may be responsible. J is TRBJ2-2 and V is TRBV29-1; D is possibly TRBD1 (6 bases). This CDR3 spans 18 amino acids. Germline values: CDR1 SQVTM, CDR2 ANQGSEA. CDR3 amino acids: CIVETTYRVGVGTGELFF. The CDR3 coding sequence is TGCATCGTTGAGACAACATACAGGGTCGGGGTTGGCACCGGGGAGCTGTTTTTT.

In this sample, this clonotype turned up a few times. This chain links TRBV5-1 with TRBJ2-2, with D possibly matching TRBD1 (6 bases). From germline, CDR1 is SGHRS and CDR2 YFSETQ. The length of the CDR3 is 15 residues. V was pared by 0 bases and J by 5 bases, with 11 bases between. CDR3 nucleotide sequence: TGCGCCAGCAGCTTGGGAAGCAGGGGTACCGGGGAGCTGTTTTTT. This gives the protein CASSLGSRGTGELFF.

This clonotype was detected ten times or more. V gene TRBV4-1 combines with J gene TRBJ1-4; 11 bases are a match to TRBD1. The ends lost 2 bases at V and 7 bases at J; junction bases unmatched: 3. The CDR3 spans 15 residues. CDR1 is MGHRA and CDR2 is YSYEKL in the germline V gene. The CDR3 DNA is TGCGCCAGCAGCCAATCCGGGACAGGGGGTGAAAAACTGTTTTTT. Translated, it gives CASSQSGTGGEKLFF.

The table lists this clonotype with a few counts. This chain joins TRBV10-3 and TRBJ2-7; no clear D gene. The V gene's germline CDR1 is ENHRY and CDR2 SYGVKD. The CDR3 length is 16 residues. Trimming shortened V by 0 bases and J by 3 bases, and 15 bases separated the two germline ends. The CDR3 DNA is TGTGCCATCAGTGAGTCTACCCTTGCTCAAAACTACGAGCAGTACTTC. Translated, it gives CAISESTLAQNYEQYF.

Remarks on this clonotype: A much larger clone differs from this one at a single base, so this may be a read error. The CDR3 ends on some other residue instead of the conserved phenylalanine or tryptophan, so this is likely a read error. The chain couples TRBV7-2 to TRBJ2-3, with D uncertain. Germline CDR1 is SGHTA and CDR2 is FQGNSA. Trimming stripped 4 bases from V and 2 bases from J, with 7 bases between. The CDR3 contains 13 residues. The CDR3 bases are TGTGCCAGCAGCTCGGTCATCACAGATACGCAGTATTTG. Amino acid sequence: CASSSVITDTQYL.

CDR3 in amino acids: CASSQDQALPTGELFF. DNA for the CDR3: TGTGCCAGCAGCCAAGACCAGGCCCTCCCCACCGGGGAGCTGTTTTTT. The chain combines TRBV4-2 with TRBJ2-2, with no clear D. Per germline, CDR1 LGHNA and CDR2 YNFKEQ. V gave up 0 bases and J gave up 4 bases, with 12 bases separating them. The CDR3 totals 16 residues.

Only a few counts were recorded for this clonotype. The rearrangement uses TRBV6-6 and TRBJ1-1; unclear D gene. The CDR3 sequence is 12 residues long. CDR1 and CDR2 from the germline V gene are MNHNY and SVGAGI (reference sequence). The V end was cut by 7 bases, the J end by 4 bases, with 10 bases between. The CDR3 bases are TGTGCCAGCATTCGGACGGCCACTGAAGCTTTCTTT. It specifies CASIRTATEAFF.

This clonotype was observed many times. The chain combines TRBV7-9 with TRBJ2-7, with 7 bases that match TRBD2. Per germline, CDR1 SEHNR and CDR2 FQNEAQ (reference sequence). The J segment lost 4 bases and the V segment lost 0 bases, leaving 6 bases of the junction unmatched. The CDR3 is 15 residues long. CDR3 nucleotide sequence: TGTGCCAGCAGCTTAGCGCTGGGGGGGATGTACGAGCAGTACTTC. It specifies CASSLALGGMYEQYF.

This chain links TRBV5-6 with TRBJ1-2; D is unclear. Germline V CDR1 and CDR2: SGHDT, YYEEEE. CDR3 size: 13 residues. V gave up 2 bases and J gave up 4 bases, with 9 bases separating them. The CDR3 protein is CASSLEQPYGYTF. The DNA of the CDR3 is TGTGCCAGCAGCTTAGAACAGCCCTATGGCTACACCTTC.

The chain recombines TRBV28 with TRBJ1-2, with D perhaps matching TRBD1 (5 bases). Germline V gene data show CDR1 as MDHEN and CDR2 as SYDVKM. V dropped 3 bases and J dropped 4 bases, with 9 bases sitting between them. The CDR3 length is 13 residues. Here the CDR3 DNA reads TGTGCCAGCAGTTTTGGGGCAGTCTATGGCTACACCTTC. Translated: CASSFGAVYGYTF.

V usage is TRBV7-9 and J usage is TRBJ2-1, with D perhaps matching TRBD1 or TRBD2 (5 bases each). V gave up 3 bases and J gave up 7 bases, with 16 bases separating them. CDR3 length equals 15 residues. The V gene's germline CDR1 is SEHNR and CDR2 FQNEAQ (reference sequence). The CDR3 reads CASSFTRLRGNEQFF. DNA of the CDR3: TGTGCCAGCAGCTTTACTAGACTGAGGGGAAATGAGCAGTTCTTC.

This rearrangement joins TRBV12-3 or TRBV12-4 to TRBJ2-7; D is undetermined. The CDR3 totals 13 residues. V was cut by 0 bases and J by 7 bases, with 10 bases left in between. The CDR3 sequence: CASSLAGGWEQYF. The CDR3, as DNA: TGTGCCAGCAGTTTAGCGGGTGGATGGGAGCAGTACTTC.

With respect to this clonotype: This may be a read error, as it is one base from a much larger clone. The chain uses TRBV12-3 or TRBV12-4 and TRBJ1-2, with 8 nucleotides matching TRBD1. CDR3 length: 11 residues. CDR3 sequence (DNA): TGTGCCAGCAGCCGGGACAGGATGTACGCCTTC. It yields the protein CASSRDRMYAF.

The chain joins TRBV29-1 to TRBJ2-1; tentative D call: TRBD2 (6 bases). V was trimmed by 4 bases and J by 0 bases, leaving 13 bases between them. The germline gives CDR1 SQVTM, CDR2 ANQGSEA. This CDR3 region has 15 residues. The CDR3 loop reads CSVGPSDGSYNEQFF. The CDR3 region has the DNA TGCAGCGTTGGACCTAGCGATGGCTCCTACAATGAGCAGTTCTTC.

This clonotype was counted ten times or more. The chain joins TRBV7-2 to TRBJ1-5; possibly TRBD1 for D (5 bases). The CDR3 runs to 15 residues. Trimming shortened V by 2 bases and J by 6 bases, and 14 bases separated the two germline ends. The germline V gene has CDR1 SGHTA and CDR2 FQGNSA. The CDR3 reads CASSLSTKGTQPQHF. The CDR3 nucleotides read TGTGCCAGCAGCTTAAGTACCAAGGGGACTCAGCCCCAGCATTTT. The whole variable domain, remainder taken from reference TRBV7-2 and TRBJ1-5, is GAGVSQSPSNKVTEKGKDVELRCDPISGHTALYWYRQSLGQGLEFLIYFQGNSAPDKSGLPSDRFSAERTGGSVSTLTIQRTQQEDSAVYLCASSLSTKGTQPQHFGDGTRLSIL.

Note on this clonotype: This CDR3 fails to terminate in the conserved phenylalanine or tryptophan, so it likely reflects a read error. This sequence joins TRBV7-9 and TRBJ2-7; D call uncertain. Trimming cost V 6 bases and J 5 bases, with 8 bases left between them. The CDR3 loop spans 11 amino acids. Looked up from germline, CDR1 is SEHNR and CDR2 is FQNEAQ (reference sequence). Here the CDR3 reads CASSKLHEQYL. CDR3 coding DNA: TGTGCCAGCAGTAAACTACACGAGCAGTACTTA.

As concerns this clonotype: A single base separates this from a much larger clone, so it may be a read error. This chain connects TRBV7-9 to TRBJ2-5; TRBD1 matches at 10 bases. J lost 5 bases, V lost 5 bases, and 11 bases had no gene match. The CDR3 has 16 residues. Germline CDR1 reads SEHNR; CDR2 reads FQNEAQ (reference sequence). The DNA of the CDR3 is TGTGCCAGCAGCCTCCTCTGGCGGGACAGGGGCGAGACCCAGTACTTC. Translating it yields CASSLLWRDRGETQYF.

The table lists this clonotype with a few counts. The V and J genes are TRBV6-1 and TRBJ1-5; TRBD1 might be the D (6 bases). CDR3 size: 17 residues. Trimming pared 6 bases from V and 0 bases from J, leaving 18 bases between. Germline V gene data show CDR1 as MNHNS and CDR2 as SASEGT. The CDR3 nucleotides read TGTGCCAGCAGAAATACAGGGTGGGAATATAGCAATCAGCCCCAGCATTTT. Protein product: CASRNTGWEYSNQPQHF.

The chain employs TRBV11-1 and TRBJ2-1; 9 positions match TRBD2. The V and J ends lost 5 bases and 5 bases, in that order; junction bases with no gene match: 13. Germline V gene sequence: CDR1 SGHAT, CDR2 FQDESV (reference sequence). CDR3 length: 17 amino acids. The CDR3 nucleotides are TGTGCCAGCAGCCCCATGGGACTAGCTAGACAAAACAATGAGCAGTTCTTC. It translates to CASSPMGLARQNNEQFF.

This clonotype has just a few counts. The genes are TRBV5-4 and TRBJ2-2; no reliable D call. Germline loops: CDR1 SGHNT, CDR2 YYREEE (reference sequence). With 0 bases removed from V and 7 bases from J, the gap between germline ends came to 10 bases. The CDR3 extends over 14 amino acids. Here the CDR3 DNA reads TGTGCCAGCAGCTTGGTCGGCAGCCTCGGGGAGCTGTTTTTT. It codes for CASSLVGSLGELFF.

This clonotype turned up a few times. The CDR3 loop is CATSRGFNQPQHF. CDR3 nucleotides: TGTGCCACTTCACGGGGGTTCAATCAGCCCCAGCATTTT. This chain links TRBV2 with TRBJ1-5; D is possibly TRBD1 (5 bases). Germline CDR1 SNHLY, CDR2 FYNNEI. With 10 bases removed from V and 3 bases from J, the gap between germline ends came to 13 bases. The CDR3 totals 13 residues.

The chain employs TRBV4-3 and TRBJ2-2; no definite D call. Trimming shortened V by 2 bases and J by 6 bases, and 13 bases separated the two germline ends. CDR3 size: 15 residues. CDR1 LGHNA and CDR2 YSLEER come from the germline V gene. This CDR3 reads CASSQRFAGSGELFF. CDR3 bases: TGCGCCAGCAGCCAACGTTTCGCAGGATCCGGGGAGCTGTTTTTT.

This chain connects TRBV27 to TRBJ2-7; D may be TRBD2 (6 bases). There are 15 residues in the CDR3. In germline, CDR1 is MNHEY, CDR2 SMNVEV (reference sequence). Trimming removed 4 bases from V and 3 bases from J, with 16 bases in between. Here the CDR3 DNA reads TGTGCCAGCAGTTCCCCGGATAGCGGAAACTACGAGCAGTACTTC. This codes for CASSSPDSGNYEQYF.

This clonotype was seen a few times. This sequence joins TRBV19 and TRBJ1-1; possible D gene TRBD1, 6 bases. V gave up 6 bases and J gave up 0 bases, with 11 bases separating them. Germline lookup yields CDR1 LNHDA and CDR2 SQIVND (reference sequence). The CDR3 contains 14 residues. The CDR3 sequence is CASSRTEMNTEAFF. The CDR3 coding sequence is TGTGCCAGTAGCCGGACAGAGATGAACACTGAAGCTTTCTTT.

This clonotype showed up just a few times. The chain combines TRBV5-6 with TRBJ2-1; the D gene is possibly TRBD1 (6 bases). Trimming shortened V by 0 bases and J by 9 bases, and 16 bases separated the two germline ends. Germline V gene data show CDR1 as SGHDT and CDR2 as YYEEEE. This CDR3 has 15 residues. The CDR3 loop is CASSLGTGKAAEQFF. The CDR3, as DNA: TGTGCCAGCAGCTTGGGCACAGGGAAGGCGGCTGAGCAGTTCTTC.

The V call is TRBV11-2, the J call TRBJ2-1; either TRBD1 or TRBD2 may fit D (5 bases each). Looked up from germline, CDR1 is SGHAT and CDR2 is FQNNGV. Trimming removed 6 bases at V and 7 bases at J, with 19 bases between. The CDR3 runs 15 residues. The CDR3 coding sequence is TGTGCCAGCAGGATGGCCCGGGGCTCTTCTAATGAGCAGTTCTTC. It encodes CASRMARGSSNEQFF.

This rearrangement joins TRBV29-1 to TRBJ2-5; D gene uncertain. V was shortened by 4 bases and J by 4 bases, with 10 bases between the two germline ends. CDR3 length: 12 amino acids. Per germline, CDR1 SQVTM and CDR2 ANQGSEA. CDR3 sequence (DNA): TGCAGCGTTGGAAACCCCTCAGAGACCCAGTACTTC. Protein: CSVGNPSETQYF. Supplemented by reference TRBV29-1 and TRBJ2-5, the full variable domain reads SAVISQKPSRDICQRGTSLTIQCQVDSQVTMMFWYRQQPGQSLTLIATANQGSEATYESGFVIDKFPISRPNLTFSTLTVSNMSPEDSSIYLCSVGNPSETQYFGPGTRLLVL.

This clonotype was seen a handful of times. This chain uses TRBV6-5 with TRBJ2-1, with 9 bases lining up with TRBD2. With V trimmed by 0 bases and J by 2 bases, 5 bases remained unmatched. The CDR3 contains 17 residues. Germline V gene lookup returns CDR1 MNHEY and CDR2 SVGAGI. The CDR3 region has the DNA TGTGCCAGCAGTTACTCGGGACTAGCCGTCGCCTACAATGAGCAGTTCTTC. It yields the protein CASSYSGLAVAYNEQFF.